This TCR beta chain was captured by sequencing in a study of blood T cell repertoires in COVID-19. Across the study: Samples of COVID-19 (acute and convalescent) were obtained from the United States, Italy and Spain.

Clones were sequenced by immunoSEQ multiplex PCR, and TCRdb holds only the in-frame ones, with some missing. The sample records under 350,000 clones, roughly 85% being singletons. The CDR3 runs 15 residues. Germline loops: CDR1 MDHEN, CDR2 SYDVKM. The V segment lost 6 bases and the J segment 0 bases; nucleotides outside the gene matches: 4. The sample comprised PBMCs or T cells enriched from blood (not recorded which). The rearrangement links TRBV28 to TRBJ2-3; 9 positions agree with TRBD2. The sequence was obtained from a woman between 35 and 50 years old with acute COVID-19. In nucleotides, the CDR3 is TGTGCCAGCAGCCAGACTAGCGGAAGCACAGATACGCAGTATTTT. This sequence encodes CASSQTSGSTDTQYF. The entire variable domain, with the rest obtained from reference TRBV28 and TRBJ2-3, is as follows: DVKVTQSSRYLVKRTGEKVFLECVQDMDHENMFWYRQDPGLGLRLIYFSYDVKMKEKGDIPEGYSVSREKKERFSLILESASTNQTSMYLCASSQTSGSTDTQYFGPGTRLTVL.